One sample yielded the 27 T cell receptor beta chains listed below, sequenced in a study of cytomegalovirus exposure and HLA in healthy donors. Libraries were prepared by immunoSEQ multiplex PCR; TCRdb keeps only in-frame clonotypes and omits some of them. This sample has some 170,000 clones; roughly 89% occur once, and the top ten carry about 1.5%. The sample consisted of PBMCs. The receptors stem from a woman aged 30 to 39 in good health and CMV-seronegative.

This clone was counted a few times. The chain carries TRBV30 and TRBJ1-2, with a possible D match to TRBD1 (5 bases). This CDR3 is 13 amino acids long. V dropped 5 bases and J dropped 5 bases, with 15 bases sitting between them. CDR1 is GTSNPN and CDR2 is SVGIG in the germline V gene (reference sequence). CDR3 nucleotides: TGTGCCTGGGCAGACAGTCTCCCTTATGGCTACACCTTC. Encoded protein: CAWADSLPYGYTF.

The chain joins TRBV7-9 to TRBJ1-6; maybe TRBD1 (5 bases). With 5 bases removed from V and 10 bases from J, the gap between germline ends came to 18 bases. CDR1 is SEHNR, CDR2 FQNEAQ, per germline (reference sequence). The CDR3 totals 15 residues. As DNA, the CDR3 is TGTGCCAGCAGCACAGGAGTGGGGCAGGAATCACCCCTCCACTTT. As protein: CASSTGVGQESPLHF.

V usage is TRBV5-1 and J usage is TRBJ1-1; the D is unclear. V lost 0 bases to trimming and J lost 6 bases, with 18 bases between them. The CDR3 has 16 amino acids. CDR1 and CDR2 from the germline V gene are SGHRS and YFSETQ. The CDR3 reads CASSLEAGNHAAEAFF. In DNA, the CDR3 is TGCGCCAGCAGCTTGGAAGCCGGGAACCACGCGGCTGAAGCTTTCTTT. The full variable domain, with the rest looked up from reference TRBV5-1 and TRBJ1-1, is KAGVTQTPRYLIKTRGQQVTLSCSPISGHRSVSWYQQTPGQGLQFLFEYFSETQRNKGNFPGRFSGRQFSNSRSEMNVSTLELGDSALYLCASSLEAGNHAAEAFFGQGTRLTVV.

The rearrangement links TRBV11-2 to TRBJ1-1, with 10 bases matching TRBD1. From germline, CDR1 is SGHAT and CDR2 FQNNGV. The J segment lost 3 bases and the V segment lost 10 bases, leaving 5 bases of the junction unmatched. This CDR3 comprises 13 residues. For the CDR3, the DNA is TGTGCCACCAGACAGGGGGCGGACACTGAAGCTTTCTTT. Translation: CATRQGADTEAFF.

The rearrangement joins TRBV2 to TRBJ1-2; maybe TRBD1 (5 bases). V was pared by 6 bases and J by 0 bases, with 11 bases between. The CDR3 covers 14 residues. CDR1 and CDR2 (germline): SNHLY, FYNNEI. This CDR3 reads CASRGDSANYGYTF. Written as DNA, the CDR3 is TGTGCCAGCAGAGGGGACTCAGCTAACTATGGCTACACCTTC.

This chain joins TRBV2 and TRBJ2-7, with 7 bases aligning to TRBD2. The trim removed 7 bases at V and 6 bases at J, leaving 15 bases unmatched. Germline V gene data show CDR1 as SNHLY and CDR2 as FYNNEI. The CDR3 loop spans 15 amino acids. The CDR3 nucleotides are TGTGCCAGCAATGACCGGGACTACATTACCTCCGAGCAGTACTTC. It codes for CASNDRDYITSEQYF.

The chain employs TRBV19 and TRBJ1-2; 9 bases match TRBD1. The V gene's germline CDR1 is LNHDA and CDR2 SQIVND (reference sequence). Losses at the gene ends were 7 bases for V and 6 bases for J; bases not matched to a gene: 6. The CDR3 loop spans 13 amino acids. The CDR3 bases are TGTGCCAGTAACCGAAGGACAGGGGATGGCTACACCTTC. This translates into CASNRRTGDGYTF.

This chain uses TRBV4-1 with TRBJ2-6; the match to TRBD1 covers 9 bases. V lost 2 bases, J lost 0 bases, and 5 bases stayed unmatched. CDR1 is MGHRA and CDR2 is YSYEKL in the germline V gene. The CDR3 extends over 18 amino acids. CDR3 amino acids: CASSQPGQGFSGANVLTF. CDR3 bases: TGCGCCAGCAGCCAACCGGGACAGGGATTCTCTGGGGCCAACGTCCTGACTTTC.

The chain carries TRBV18 and TRBJ2-3, with a possible D match to TRBD2 (7 bases). Germline CDR1 reads KGHSH; CDR2 reads LQKENI. Trimming stripped 5 bases from V and 3 bases from J, with 15 bases between. The CDR3 contains 15 residues. The CDR3: CASSRRGADTDTQYF. The CDR3 DNA is TGTGCCAGCTCAAGACGGGGGGCGGATACAGATACGCAGTATTTT. The full variable domain, with the rest looked up from reference TRBV18 and TRBJ2-3, is NAGVMQNPRHLVRRRGQEARLRCSPMKGHSHVYWYRQLPEEGLKFMVYLQKENIIDESGMPKERFSAEFPKEGPSILRIQQVVRGDSAAYFCASSRRGADTDTQYFGPGTRLTVL.

The chain couples TRBV5-1 to TRBJ2-1, with 10 bases identical to TRBD2. The CDR3 is made up of 15 amino acids. CDR1 and CDR2 (germline): SGHRS, YFSETQ. The V segment lost 5 bases and the J segment 3 bases; nucleotides outside the gene matches: 5. The CDR3 DNA sequence: TGCGCCAGCAGGTACACTAGCGGGGTCTACAATGAGCAGTTCTTC. Amino acids: CASRYTSGVYNEQFF.

This chain joins TRBV14 and TRBJ1-5; 8 bases line up with TRBD1. This CDR3 contains 16 residues. J was trimmed by 3 bases and V by 1 base; bases with no gene match: 5. CDR1 and CDR2 from the germline V gene are SGHDN and FVKESK. DNA for the CDR3: TGTGCCAGCAGCCAAGCACCGGGACAGGACAATCAGCCCCAGCATTTT. Its translation: CASSQAPGQDNQPQHF.

The sample holds one count of this clone. V gene TRBV6-1 combines with J gene TRBJ1-6, with D hard to call. Germline assignment: CDR1 MNHNS and CDR2 SASEGT. Between the trimmed V and J ends, which lost 2 bases and 9 bases, there was a span of 8 bases. The CDR3 runs 13 residues. DNA of the CDR3: TGTGCCAGCAGTGAAAATCGGGGTTCACCCCTCCACTTT. Its translation is CASSENRGSPLHF.

The chain combines TRBV16 with TRBJ1-5, with D unclear. Germline lookup yields CDR1 KGHSY and CDR2 FQNENV. The CDR3 consists of 14 residues. V shed 2 bases and J shed 4 bases, with 9 bases lying between them. In DNA form, the CDR3 reads TGTGCCAGCAGCCAAGGGCAGATAAATCAGCCCCAGCATTTT. As protein: CASSQGQINQPQHF.

V gene TRBV10-2 combines with J gene TRBJ2-7; D not resolved. This CDR3 is 13 amino acids long. Per the germline V gene, CDR1 is WSHSY and CDR2 is SAAADI. V shed 3 bases and J shed 2 bases, with 8 bases lying between them. The DNA of the CDR3 is TGCGCCAGCAGTGACGAGTTTACCTACGAGCAGTACTTC. Translated, it gives CASSDEFTYEQYF.

The chain couples TRBV6-6 to TRBJ1-4; D might be TRBD1 (5 bases). The germline gives CDR1 MNHNY, CDR2 SVGAGI (reference sequence). V lost 0 bases and J lost 0, with 8 bases in between. The CDR3 loop spans 16 amino acids. Written as DNA, the CDR3 is TGTGCCAGCAGTTACTCCCCGACAGCAACTAATGAAAAACTGTTTTTT. Residues: CASSYSPTATNEKLFF.

V gene TRBV5-1 combines with J gene TRBJ1-4; no firm D call. This CDR3 spans 12 amino acids. Germline-derived CDR1 and CDR2 are SGHRS and YFSETQ. V shed 4 bases and J shed 8 bases, with 9 bases lying between them. The CDR3 here is CASSQTGEKLFF. DNA for the CDR3: TGCGCCAGCAGCCAAACGGGGGAAAAACTGTTTTTT.

This sequence joins TRBV11-2 and TRBJ2-2; 10 nucleotides match TRBD2. Losses at the gene ends were 5 bases for V and 1 base for J; bases not matched to a gene: 1. Per germline, CDR1 SGHAT and CDR2 FQNNGV. This CDR3 is built from 15 residues. CDR3 DNA: TGTGCCAGCAGCCGACTAGCGGGGAACACCGGGGAGCTGTTTTTT. This codes for CASSRLAGNTGELFF.

The chain carries TRBV9 and TRBJ2-1, with 7 positions matching TRBD2. The CDR3 contains 14 residues. Germline V lookup: CDR1 SGDLS, CDR2 YYNGEE. V trimming: 6 bases; J trimming: 7 bases; junction bases outside the gene matches: 10. In DNA, the CDR3 is TGTGCCAGCACTGCTGGCGGGGGTTGGAATGAGCAGTTCTTC. Translated: CASTAGGGWNEQFF.

This chain uses TRBV4-1 with TRBJ2-2, with 12 bases that match TRBD2. The CDR3 loop spans 20 amino acids. Germline CDR1 is MGHRA and CDR2 is YSYEKL. Trimming cost V 2 bases and J 5 bases; bases outside gene matches: 15. The CDR3 reads CASSQWSLAGGQSWTGELFF. Written as DNA, the CDR3 is TGCGCCAGCAGCCAATGGTCGCTAGCGGGGGGGCAGTCTTGGACCGGGGAGCTGTTTTTT.

This chain links TRBV19 with TRBJ1-6; D perhaps matches TRBD1 (5 bases). Trimming removed 5 bases at V and 13 bases at J, with 21 bases between. CDR1 is LNHDA, CDR2 SQIVND, per germline (reference sequence). The CDR3 extends over 15 amino acids. CDR3 in DNA: TGTGCCAGTAGTTCAGCTGCCGGGACTTTCGCGCCCCTCCACTTT. It yields the protein CASSSAAGTFAPLHF.

The rearrangement uses TRBV2 and TRBJ2-3; D may be TRBD1 (5 bases). V was shortened by 2 bases and J by 4 bases, with 13 bases between the two germline ends. Germline-derived CDR1 and CDR2 are SNHLY and FYNNEI. The CDR3 spans 15 residues. CDR3 residues: CASSEWGRVADTQYF. The CDR3 DNA sequence: TGTGCCAGCAGTGAATGGGGCAGGGTTGCAGATACGCAGTATTTT.

The chain links TRBV2 to TRBJ1-5; 7 bases agree with TRBD1. The V segment lost 6 bases and the J segment 7 bases; nucleotides outside the gene matches: 9. CDR3 length equals 14 residues. CDR1 and CDR2 from the germline V gene are SNHLY and FYNNEI. CDR3 region: CASSKQGYEQPQHF. The CDR3 DNA sequence: TGTGCCAGCAGCAAACAGGGGTATGAGCAGCCCCAGCATTTT.

The chain combines TRBV25-1 with TRBJ1-1, with TRBD1 identical over 8 bases. The CDR3 sequence is 16 residues long. V was clipped by 4 bases and J by 4 bases; unmatched bases: 11. Germline-derived CDR1 and CDR2 are MGHDK and SYGVNS. The CDR3 DNA reads TGTGCCAGCAGTGGCCTTCCAGGGGGCAAGGGCACTGAAGCTTTCTTT. It translates to CASSGLPGGKGTEAFF.

The V and J genes are TRBV10-3 and TRBJ2-7, with 7 bases identical to TRBD2. The CDR3 has 16 residues. Germline CDR1 is ENHRY and CDR2 is SYGVKD. J gave up 7 bases and V 2 bases, and 14 bases lay outside the gene matches. The CDR3 coding sequence is TGTGCCATCAGTGAGAGGACTAGTGGGATTCGGAGTGAGCAGTACTTC. It yields the protein CAISERTSGIRSEQYF.

The gene calls are TRBV30 and TRBJ2-7, with D perhaps matching TRBD1 (6 bases). The germline V and J ends were trimmed by 5 bases and 2 bases, with 13 bases remaining between them. The CDR3 length is 13 residues. Germline V gives CDR1 GTSNPN, CDR2 SVGIG (reference sequence). CDR3 sequence (DNA): TGTGCCTGGCACCCTCAGGGGCCCTACGAGCAGTACTTC. Translation: CAWHPQGPYEQYF. The full variable domain, its missing parts supplied by reference TRBV30 and TRBJ2-7, is SQTIHQWPATLVQPVGSPLSLECTVEGTSNPNLYWYRQAAGRGLQLLFYSVGIGQISSEVPQNLSASRPQDRQFILSSKKLLLSDSGFYLCAWHPQGPYEQYFGPGTRLTVT.

This chain connects TRBV2 to TRBJ1-1, with 8 bases fitting TRBD1. The CDR3 contains 18 residues. J gave up 7 bases and V 1 base, and 17 bases lay outside the gene matches. In germline, CDR1 is SNHLY, CDR2 FYNNEI. The CDR3: CASSEGGGLGQGNIEAFF. Written as DNA, the CDR3 is TGTGCCAGCAGTGAAGGGGGGGGCCTAGGACAGGGCAATATTGAAGCTTTCTTT.

The rearrangement uses TRBV18 and TRBJ2-7, with D possibly being TRBD1 (5 bases). This CDR3 has 16 amino acids. The germline V and J ends were trimmed by 0 bases and 4 bases, with 16 bases remaining between them. Germline V CDR1 and CDR2: KGHSH, LQKENI. CDR3 DNA: TGTGCCAGCTCACCACCGGGGCAACCCTCTGCTTACGAGCAGTACTTC. It specifies CASSPPGQPSAYEQYF.